This TCR beta chain emerged from a study of cytomegalovirus exposure and HLA in healthy donors. Germline CDR1 SNHLY, CDR2 FYNNEI. CDR3 size: 15 residues. Notes on this clone: Its cognate antigen is unknown.

General study results and limits: It was 164 TCR beta chains that were listed as cytomegalovirus-associated. Sequencing probably produced one cluster of sequence variants that were highly shared. Researchers reported in a later analysis that common viral pathogens appeared linked to several top clusters.

Donors had nominal health at sampling but likely had unrecorded immune exposures. In the PCR, 60 Vbeta and 13 Jbeta primers were used. The protocol was immunoSEQ multiplex PCR, while the TCRdb copy is restricted to in-frame clones and leaves out a portion. In total, the table holds roughly 100,000 clones. The specimen sequenced was PBMCs. The genes are TRBV2 and TRBJ2-5; the D gene is possibly TRBD1 (6 bases). The closer fit of TRBJ2-7 to the DNA end suggests the J call may be wrong. The clonotype was recovered from a man in his forties in good health and CMV-seronegative. This chain's CDR3 is CAAPLRETGPHEQYF. DNA of the CDR3: TGTGCCGCACCCTTGAGAGAGACAGGCCCCCACGAGCAGTACTTC.